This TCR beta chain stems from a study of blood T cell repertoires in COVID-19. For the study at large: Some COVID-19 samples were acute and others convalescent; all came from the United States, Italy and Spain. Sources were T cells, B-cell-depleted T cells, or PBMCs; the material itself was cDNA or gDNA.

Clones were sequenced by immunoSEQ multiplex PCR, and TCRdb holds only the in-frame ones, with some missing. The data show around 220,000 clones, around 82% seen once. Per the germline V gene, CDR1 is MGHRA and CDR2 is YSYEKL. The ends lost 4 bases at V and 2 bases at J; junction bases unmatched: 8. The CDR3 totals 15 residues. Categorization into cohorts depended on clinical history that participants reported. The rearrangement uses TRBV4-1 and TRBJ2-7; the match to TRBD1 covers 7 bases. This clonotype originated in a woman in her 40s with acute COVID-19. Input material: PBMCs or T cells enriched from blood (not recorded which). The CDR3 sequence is CASSPPDRAPYEQYF. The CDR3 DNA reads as TGCGCCAGCAGCCCCCCCGACAGGGCCCCCTACGAGCAGTACTTC.